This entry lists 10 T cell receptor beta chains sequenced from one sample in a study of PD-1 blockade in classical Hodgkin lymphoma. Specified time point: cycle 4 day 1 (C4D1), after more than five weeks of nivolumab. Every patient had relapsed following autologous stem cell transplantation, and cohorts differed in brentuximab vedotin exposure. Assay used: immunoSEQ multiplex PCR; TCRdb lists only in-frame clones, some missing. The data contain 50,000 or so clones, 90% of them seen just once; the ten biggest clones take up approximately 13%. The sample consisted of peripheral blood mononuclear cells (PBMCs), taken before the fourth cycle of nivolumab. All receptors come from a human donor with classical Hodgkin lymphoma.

Here the CDR3 DNA reads TGTGCAAGTCGCCGGGTCGGGCAGGGTCAGGGCTACACCTTC. Residues: CASRRVGQGQGYTF. The chain employs TRBV12-2 and TRBJ1-2; the table's D call, TRBD1, has no DNA check behind it. TRBV12-2 is labeled a pseudogene. CDR3 length: 14 residues.

CDR3 residues: CASSFSDGEQFF. CDR3 in DNA: TGTGCCAGCAGTTTTTCGGACGGTGAGCAGTTCTTC. The chain couples TRBV27 to TRBJ2-1; D call uncertain. CDR1 and CDR2 from the germline V gene are MNHEY and SMNVEV (reference sequence). CDR3 length: 12 amino acids. V was shortened by 3 bases and J by 9 bases, with 9 bases between the two germline ends.

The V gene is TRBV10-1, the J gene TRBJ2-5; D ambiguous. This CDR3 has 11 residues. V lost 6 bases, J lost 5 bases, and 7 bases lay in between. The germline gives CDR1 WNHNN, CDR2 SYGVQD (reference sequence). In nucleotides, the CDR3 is TGCGCCAGCAGCGGCGGTGAGACCCAGTACTTC. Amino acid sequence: CASSGGETQYF.

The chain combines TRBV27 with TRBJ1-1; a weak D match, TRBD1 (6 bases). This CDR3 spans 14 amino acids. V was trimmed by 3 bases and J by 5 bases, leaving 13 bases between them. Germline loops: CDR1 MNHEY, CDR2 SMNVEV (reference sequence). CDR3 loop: CASSLPGALTEAFF. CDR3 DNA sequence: TGTGCCAGCAGTTTGCCAGGGGCTTTGACTGAAGCTTTCTTT.

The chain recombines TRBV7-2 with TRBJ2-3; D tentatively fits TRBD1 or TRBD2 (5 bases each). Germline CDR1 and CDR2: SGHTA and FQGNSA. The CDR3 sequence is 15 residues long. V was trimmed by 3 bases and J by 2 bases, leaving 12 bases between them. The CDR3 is CASSFARGVTDTQYF. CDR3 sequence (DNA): TGTGCCAGCAGCTTCGCTAGGGGAGTCACAGATACGCAGTATTTT.

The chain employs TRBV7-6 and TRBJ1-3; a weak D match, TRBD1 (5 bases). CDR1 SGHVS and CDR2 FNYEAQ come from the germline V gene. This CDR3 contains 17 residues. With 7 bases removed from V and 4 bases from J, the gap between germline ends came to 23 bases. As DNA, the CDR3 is TGTGCCAGCACCCGAACGGGGCCAGGACTTTCGGGAAACACCATATATTTT. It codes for CASTRTGPGLSGNTIYF.

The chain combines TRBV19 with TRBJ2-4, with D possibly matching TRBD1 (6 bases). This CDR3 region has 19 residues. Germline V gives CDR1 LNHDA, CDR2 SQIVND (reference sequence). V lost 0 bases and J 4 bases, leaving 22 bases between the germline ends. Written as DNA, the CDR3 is TGTGCCAGTAGTATAGATAGGGACACGGGAACCCCCACAAAAAACATTCAGTACTTC. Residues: CASSIDRDTGTPTKNIQYF.

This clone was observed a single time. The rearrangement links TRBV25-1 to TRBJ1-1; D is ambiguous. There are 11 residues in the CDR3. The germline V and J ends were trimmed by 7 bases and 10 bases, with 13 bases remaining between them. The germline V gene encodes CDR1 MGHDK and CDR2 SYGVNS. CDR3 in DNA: TGTGCCAGCACACCGGACGGTGGAGCTTTCTTT. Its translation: CASTPDGGAFF.

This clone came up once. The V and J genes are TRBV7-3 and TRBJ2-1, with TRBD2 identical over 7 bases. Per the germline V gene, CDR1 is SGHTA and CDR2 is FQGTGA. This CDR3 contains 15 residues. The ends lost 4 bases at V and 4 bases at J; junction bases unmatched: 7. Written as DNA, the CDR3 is TGTGCCAGCAGCTCTTCCGGGACTAAATACAATGAGCAGTTCTTC. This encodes CASSSSGTKYNEQFF. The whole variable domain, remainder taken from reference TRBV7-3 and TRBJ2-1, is GAGVSQTPSNKVTEKGKYVELRCDPISGHTALYWYRQSLGQGPEFLIYFQGTGAADDSGLPNDRFFAVRPEGSVSTLKIQRTERGDSAVYLCASSSSGTKYNEQFFGPGTRLTVL.

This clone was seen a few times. The CDR3 loop reads CASSLKAGLNTGELFF. CDR3 in DNA: TGTGCCAGCAGCTTAAAAGCGGGCCTGAACACCGGGGAGCTGTTTTTT. The J gene is TRBJ2-2, the V gene TRBV9; tentatively, D is TRBD2 (6 bases). The CDR3 length is 16 residues. Germline V gives CDR1 SGDLS, CDR2 YYNGEE. Trimming took off 4 bases at V and 1 base at J, with 14 bases between the two ends. Supplemented by reference TRBV9 and TRBJ2-2, the full variable domain reads DSGVTQTPKHLITATGQRVTLRCSPRSGDLSVYWYQQSLDQGLQFLIQYYNGEERAKGNILERFSAQQFPDLHSELNLSSLELGDSALYFCASSLKAGLNTGELFFGEGSRLTVL.